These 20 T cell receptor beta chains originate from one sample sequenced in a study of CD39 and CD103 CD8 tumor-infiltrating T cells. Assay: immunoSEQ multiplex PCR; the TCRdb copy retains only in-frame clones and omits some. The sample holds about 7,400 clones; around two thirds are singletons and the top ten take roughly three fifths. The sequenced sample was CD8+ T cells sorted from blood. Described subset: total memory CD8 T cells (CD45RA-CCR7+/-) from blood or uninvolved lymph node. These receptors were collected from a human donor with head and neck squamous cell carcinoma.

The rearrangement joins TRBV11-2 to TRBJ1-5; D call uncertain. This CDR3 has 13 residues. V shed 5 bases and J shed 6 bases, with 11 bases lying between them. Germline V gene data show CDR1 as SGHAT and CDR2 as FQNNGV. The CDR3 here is CASSPLLGQPQHF. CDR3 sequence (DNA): TGTGCCAGCAGCCCGCTACTTGGTCAGCCCCAGCATTTT.

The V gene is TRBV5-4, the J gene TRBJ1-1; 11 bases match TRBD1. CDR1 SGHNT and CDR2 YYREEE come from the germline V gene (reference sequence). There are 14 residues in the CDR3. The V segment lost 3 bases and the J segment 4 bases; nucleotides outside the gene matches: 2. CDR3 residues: CASSSDRGPTEAFF. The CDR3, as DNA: TGTGCCAGCAGCTCGGACAGGGGGCCCACTGAAGCTTTCTTT.

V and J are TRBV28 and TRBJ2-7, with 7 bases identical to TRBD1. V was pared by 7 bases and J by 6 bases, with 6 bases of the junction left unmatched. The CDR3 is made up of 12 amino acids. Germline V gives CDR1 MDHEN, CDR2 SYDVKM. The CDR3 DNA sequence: TGTGCCAGCACCATGGACAGGCTCGAGCAGTACTTC. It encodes CASTMDRLEQYF.

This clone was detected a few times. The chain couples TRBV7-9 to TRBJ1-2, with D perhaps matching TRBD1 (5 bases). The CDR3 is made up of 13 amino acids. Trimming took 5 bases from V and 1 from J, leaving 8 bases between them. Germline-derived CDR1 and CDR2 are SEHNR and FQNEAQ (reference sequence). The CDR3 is CASSADSNYGYTF. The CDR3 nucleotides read TGTGCCAGCAGCGCAGACAGTAACTATGGCTACACCTTC.

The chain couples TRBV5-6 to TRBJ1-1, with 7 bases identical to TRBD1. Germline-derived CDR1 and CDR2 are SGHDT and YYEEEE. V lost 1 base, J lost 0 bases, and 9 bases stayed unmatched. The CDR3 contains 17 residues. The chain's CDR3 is CASSLSRGRVVNTEAFF. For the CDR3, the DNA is TGTGCCAGCAGCTTGTCCAGGGGGAGAGTCGTGAACACTGAAGCTTTCTTT. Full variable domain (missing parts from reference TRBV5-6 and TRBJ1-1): DAGVTQSPTHLIKTRGQQVTLRCSPKSGHDTVSWYQQALGQGPQFIFQYYEEEERQRGNFPDRFSGHQFPNYSSELNVNALLLGDSALYLCASSLSRGRVVNTEAFFGQGTRLTVV.

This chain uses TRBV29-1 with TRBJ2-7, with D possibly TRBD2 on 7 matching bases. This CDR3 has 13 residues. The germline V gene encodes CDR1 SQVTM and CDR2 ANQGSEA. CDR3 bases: TGCAGTCCCCCAACGGCAGGGGAGGGCGAGCAGTACTTC. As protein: CSPPTAGEGEQYF.

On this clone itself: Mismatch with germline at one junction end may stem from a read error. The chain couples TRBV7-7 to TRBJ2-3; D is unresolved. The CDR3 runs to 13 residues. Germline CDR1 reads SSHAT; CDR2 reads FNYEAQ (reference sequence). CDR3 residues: CASSLASTDTQYF. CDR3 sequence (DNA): TGTGCTAGCAGCTTGGCTAGCACAGATACGCAGTATTTT.

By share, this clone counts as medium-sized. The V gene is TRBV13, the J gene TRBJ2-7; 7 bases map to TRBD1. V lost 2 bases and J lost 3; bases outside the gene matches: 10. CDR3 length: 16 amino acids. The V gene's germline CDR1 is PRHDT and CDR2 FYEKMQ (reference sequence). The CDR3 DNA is TGTGCCAGCAGCTTAATTTCGAGACAGGGAAGCTACGAGCAGTACTTC. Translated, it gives CASSLISRQGSYEQYF.

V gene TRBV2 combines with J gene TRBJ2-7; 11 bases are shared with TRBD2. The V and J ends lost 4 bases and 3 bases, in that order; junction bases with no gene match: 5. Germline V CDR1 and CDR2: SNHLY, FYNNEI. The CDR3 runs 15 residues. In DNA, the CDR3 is TGTGCCAGCAGTGTTAACCTAGCGGGGGGCTACGAGCAGTACTTC. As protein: CASSVNLAGGYEQYF.

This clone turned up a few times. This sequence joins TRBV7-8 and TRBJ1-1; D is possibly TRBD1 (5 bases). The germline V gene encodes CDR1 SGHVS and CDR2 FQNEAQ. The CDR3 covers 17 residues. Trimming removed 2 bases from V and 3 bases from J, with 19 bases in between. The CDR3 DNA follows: TGTGCCAGCAGCTTACTCACCGGGACCTCGGGGGACACTGAAGCTTTCTTT. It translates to CASSLLTGTSGDTEAFF.

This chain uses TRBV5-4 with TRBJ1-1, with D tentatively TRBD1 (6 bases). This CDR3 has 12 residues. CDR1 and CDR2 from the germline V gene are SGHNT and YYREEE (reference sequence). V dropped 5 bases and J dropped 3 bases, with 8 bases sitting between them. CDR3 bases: TGTGCCAGCAGTCCAGGGGACACTGAAGCTTTCTTT. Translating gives CASSPGDTEAFF.

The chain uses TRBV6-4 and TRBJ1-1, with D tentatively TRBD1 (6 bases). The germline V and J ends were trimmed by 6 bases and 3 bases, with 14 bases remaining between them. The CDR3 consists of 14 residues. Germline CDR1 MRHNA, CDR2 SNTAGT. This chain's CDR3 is CASSLRGEDTEAFF. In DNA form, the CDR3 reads TGTGCCAGCAGCCTCAGGGGAGAGGACACTGAAGCTTTCTTT.

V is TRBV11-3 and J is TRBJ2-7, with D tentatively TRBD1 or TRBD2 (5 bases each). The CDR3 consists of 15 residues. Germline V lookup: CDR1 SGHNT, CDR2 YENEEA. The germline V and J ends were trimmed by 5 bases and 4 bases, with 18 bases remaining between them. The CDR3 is CASSPSGTGGYEQYF. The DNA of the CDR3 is TGTGCCAGCAGCCCATCCGGAACAGGCGGGTACGAGCAGTACTTC.

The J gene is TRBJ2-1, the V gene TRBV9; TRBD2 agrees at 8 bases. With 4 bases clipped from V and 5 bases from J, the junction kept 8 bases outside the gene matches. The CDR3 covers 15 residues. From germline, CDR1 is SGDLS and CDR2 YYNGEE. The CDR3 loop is CASSSTLAENNEQFF. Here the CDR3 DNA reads TGTGCCAGCAGCTCGACACTAGCGGAGAACAATGAGCAGTTCTTC.

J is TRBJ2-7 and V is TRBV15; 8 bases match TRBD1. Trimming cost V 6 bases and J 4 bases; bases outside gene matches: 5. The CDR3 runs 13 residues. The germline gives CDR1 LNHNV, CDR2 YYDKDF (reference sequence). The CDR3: CATRGTGSYEQYF. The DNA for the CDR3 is TGTGCCACCAGGGGGACAGGCTCGTACGAGCAGTACTTC.

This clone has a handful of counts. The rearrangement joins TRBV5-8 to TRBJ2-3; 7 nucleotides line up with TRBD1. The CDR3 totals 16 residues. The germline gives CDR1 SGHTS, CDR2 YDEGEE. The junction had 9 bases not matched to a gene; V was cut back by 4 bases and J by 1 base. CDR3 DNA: TGTGCCAGCAGCCCCCGACAGGGCCTAGGCACAGATACGCAGTATTTT. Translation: CASSPRQGLGTDTQYF.

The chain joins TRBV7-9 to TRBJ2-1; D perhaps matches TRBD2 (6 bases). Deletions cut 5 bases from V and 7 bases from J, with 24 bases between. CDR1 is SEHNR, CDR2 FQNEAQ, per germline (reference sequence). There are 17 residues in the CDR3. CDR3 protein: CASSTRRGEVYDNEQFF. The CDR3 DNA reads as TGTGCCAGCAGCACACGGAGGGGTGAGGTCTACGATAATGAGCAGTTCTTC.

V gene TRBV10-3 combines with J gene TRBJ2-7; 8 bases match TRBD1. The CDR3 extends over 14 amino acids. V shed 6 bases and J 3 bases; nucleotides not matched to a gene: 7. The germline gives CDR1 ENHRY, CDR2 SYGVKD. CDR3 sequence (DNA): TGTGCCATCAGGAGGGGACAGGACCACTACGAGCAGTACTTC. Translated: CAIRRGQDHYEQYF.

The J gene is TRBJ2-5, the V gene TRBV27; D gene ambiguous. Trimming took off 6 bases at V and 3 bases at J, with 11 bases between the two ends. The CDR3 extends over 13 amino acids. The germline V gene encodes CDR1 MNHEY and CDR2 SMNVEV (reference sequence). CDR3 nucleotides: TGTGCCAGCAGATCGCTGGCCGAAGAGACCCAGTACTTC. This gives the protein CASRSLAEETQYF.

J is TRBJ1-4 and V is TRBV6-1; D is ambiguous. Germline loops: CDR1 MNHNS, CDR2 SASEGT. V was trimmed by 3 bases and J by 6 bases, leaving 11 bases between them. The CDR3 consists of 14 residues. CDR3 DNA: TGTGCCAGCAGTGACGACGGAATATATGAAAAACTGTTTTTT. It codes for CASSDDGIYEKLFF.